The rows below give T cell receptor beta chains drawn from one sample of a study of human T cells and chemical hapten exposure. TCRdb analysed the RACE reads with MiXCR anew, one entry per CDR3 protein. The sample comprises roughly 40,000 distinct CDR3 sequences, approximately 12% of which are singletons, and roughly 2.5% rests with the top ten. Sequenced material: whole blood, taken in connection with sensitization to the hapten diphenylcyclopropenone (DPC). The receptors were gathered from a woman in her thirties or forties with alopecia areata. Some clones in this sample may be carry-over from other donors' samples. Both conserved end residues are part of each CDR3. The order of the fields is D gene, clone size, J gene, V gene, CDR3 protein, CDR3 DNA. The D gene is left open where the match is weak. A row's size may be missing; if present it is once, few, many or a size class.

TRBD2	NA	TRBJ2-5	TRBV12-3/TRBV12-4	CASSLGLAWETQYF	TGTGCCAGCAGTTTAGGACTAGCATGGGAGACCCAGTACTTC
TRBD1	many	TRBJ2-2	TRBV28	CASSLYGQGKTGELFF	TGTGCCAGCAGTTTATACGGACAGGGGAAGACCGGGGAGCTGTTTTTT
TRBD2	few	TRBJ2-2	TRBV5-4	CASSFSGGTGELFF	TGTGCCAGCAGCTTCAGCGGGGGGACCGGGGAGCTGTTTTTT
TRBD1	many	TRBJ1-5	TRBV29-1	CSVDREGTGYSNQPQHF	TGCAGCGTTGACAGGGAGGGGACAGGGTATAGCAATCAGCCCCAGCATTTT
TRBD2	once	TRBJ2-7	TRBV29-1	CSAGTMYEQYF	TGCAGCGCTGGGACTATGTACGAGCAGTACTTC
NA	many	TRBJ1-4	TRBV6-1	CASTGVANEKLFF	TGTGCCAGCACGGGGGTAGCTAATGAAAAACTGTTTTTT
NA	few	TRBJ2-2	TRBV9	CASSVRQENTGELFF	TGTGCCAGCAGCGTAAGGCAGGAAAACACCGGGGAGCTGTTTTTT
TRBD1	NA	TRBJ1-1	TRBV27	CASSFGQGAGEAFF	TGTGCCAGCAGTTTTGGGCAGGGGGCGGGTGAAGCTTTCTTT
TRBD1	many	TRBJ1-2	TRBV7-3	CASSLMTGGGYTF	TGTGCCAGCAGCTTAATGACAGGGGGCGGCTACACCTTC
NA	many	TRBJ1-5	TRBV19	CASSISGARPQHF	TGTGCCAGTAGTATATCCGGGGCCCGGCCCCAGCATTTT
TRBD1	few	TRBJ1-4	TRBV2	CASSEQGAHEKLFF	TGTGCCAGCAGTGAACAGGGGGCACATGAAAAACTGTTTTTT
NA	few	TRBJ1-3	TRBV12-3/TRBV12-4	CASSLAKPSSGNTIYF	TGTGCCAGCAGTTTGGCGAAACCGAGCTCTGGAAACACCATATATTTT
NA	few	TRBJ1-1	TRBV9	CASSTTTRSEAFF	TGTGCCAGCAGCACAACCACCAGGTCGGAAGCTTTCTTT
TRBD2	NA	TRBJ2-1	TRBV28	CASSSRLAGDSYNEQFF	TGTGCCAGCAGTTCCCGACTAGCGGGAGACTCCTACAATGAGCAGTTCTTC
NA	NA	TRBJ1-2	TRBV7-2	CASSTDRTGYTF	TGTGCCAGCAGTACCGACAGGACAGGCTACACCTTC
TRBD1	many	TRBJ1-1	TRBV7-2	CASRAGQGAEAFF	TGTGCCAGCAGGGCGGGACAGGGCGCTGAAGCTTTCTTT
NA	many	TRBJ2-1	TRBV18	CASSLQGGEQFF	TGTGCCAGCTCACTACAGGGAGGTGAGCAGTTCTTC
NA	many	TRBJ1-5	TRBV19	CASSIAYGGQGGQPQHF	TGTGCCAGTAGTATAGCGTACGGCGGTCAGGGCGGTCAGCCCCAGCATTTT
NA	many	TRBJ1-6	TRBV7-2	CACRGVLSSYNSPLHF	TGTGCCTGCAGGGGCGTCCTCAGCTCCTATAATTCACCCCTCCACTTT
NA	many	TRBJ1-2	TRBV28	CASSTQGAGYTF	TGTGCCAGCAGTACCCAGGGTGCTGGCTACACCTTC
TRBD1	NA	TRBJ2-5	TRBV6-5	CAGHGTEKYF	TGTGCCGGACACGGGACAGAAAAGTACTTC
NA	NA	TRBJ1-2	TRBV5-1	CASSLEGGYTF	TGCGCCAGCAGCTTGGAAGGCGGCTACACCTTC
TRBD2	NA	TRBJ2-1	TRBV20-1	CSAGRLADLYNEQFF	TGCAGTGCCGGAAGGCTAGCGGATCTCTACAATGAGCAGTTCTTC
NA	few	TRBJ2-7	TRBV28	CASRPPGRTYEQYF	TGTGCCAGCAGGCCACCGGGACGGACCTACGAGCAGTACTTC
TRBD1	NA	TRBJ1-2	TRBV2	CASSESGQGNYGYTF	TGTGCCAGCAGTGAAAGTGGACAGGGGAACTATGGCTACACCTTC
NA	NA	TRBJ1-6	TRBV9	CASSLRPREGSPLHF	TGTGCCAGCAGCCTAAGACCTCGCGAGGGTTCACCCCTCCACTTT
NA	many	TRBJ2-7	TRBV20-1	CSARRSYEQYF	TGCAGTGCTAGAAGGTCCTACGAGCAGTACTTC
TRBD1	NA	TRBJ2-1	TRBV6-2/TRBV6-3	CASTLQGSSNEQFF	TGTGCCAGCACCTTACAGGGGTCCTCCAATGAGCAGTTCTTC
TRBD1	many	TRBJ1-5	TRBV19	CASTGQGDQPQHF	TGTGCCAGTACAGGACAGGGGGATCAGCCCCAGCATTTT
NA	many	TRBJ1-5	TRBV15	CATSSLQGQPQHF	TGTGCCACCAGCAGTTTACAGGGCCAGCCCCAGCATTTT
TRBD1	NA	TRBJ2-2	TRBV12-3/TRBV12-4	CASSAMTGGPAGELFF	TGTGCCAGCAGTGCCATGACAGGGGGCCCGGCCGGGGAGCTGTTTTTT
NA	many	TRBJ1-5	TRBV6-5	CASSYSWQSNQPQHF	TGTGCCAGCAGTTACTCTTGGCAAAGCAATCAGCCCCAGCATTTT
TRBD2	few	TRBJ2-1	TRBV28	CASSPRGGISNEQFF	TGTGCCAGCAGCCCGCGGGGGGGCATTAGCAATGAGCAGTTCTTC
NA	NA	TRBJ2-1	TRBV6-1	CASRNSGGHYYNEQFF	TGTGCCAGCAGAAATAGTGGCGGGCACTACTACAATGAGCAGTTCTTC
NA	few	TRBJ1-6	TRBV5-6	CASSSLDRNSPLHF	TGTGCCAGCAGCTCCCTGGACAGAAATTCACCCCTCCACTTT
NA	NA	TRBJ1-2	TRBV3-1	CASSQRDGGYTF	TGTGCCAGCAGTCAACGTGACGGTGGCTACACCTTC
NA	many	TRBJ2-7	TRBV18	CASSPTGLYEQYF	TGTGCCAGCTCACCAACAGGGTTGTACGAGCAGTACTTC
TRBD2	few	TRBJ2-1	TRBV7-3	CASSLEPSGSKRQFF	TGTGCCAGCAGCTTGGAACCTAGCGGGTCTAAACGGCAGTTCTTC
TRBD1	many	TRBJ1-5	TRBV10-3	CAISDGDSSNQPQHF	TGTGCCATCAGTGATGGGGACAGTTCCAATCAGCCCCAGCATTTT
NA	many	TRBJ1-3	TRBV5-1	CASSLAGTRGGNTIYF	TGCGCCAGCAGCTTGGCCGGCACGAGAGGCGGAAACACCATATATTTT
TRBD1	many	TRBJ1-1	TRBV29-1	CSVADRGQTEAFF	TGCAGCGTTGCAGACAGGGGGCAAACTGAAGCTTTCTTT
NA	NA	TRBJ1-5	TRBV28	CASSQRQLYSNQPQHF	TGTGCCAGCAGTCAGCGACAATTATATAGCAATCAGCCCCAGCATTTT
NA	many	TRBJ2-3	TRBV18	CASSPDYLSTDTQYF	TGTGCCAGCTCACCAGACTACCTTAGCACAGATACGCAGTATTTT
TRBD2	few	TRBJ2-5	TRBV7-2	CASSLGSGEAQETQYF	TGTGCCAGCAGCTTAGGTAGCGGGGAGGCGCAAGAGACCCAGTACTTC
TRBD1	few	TRBJ1-6	TRBV6-1	CASRETDRGLHF	TGTGCCAGCAGGGAAACCGACAGGGGCCTCCACTTT
NA	many	TRBJ1-3	TRBV3-1	CASSQDLGLWNTIYF	TGTGCCAGCAGCCAAGATTTAGGTTTGTGGAACACCATATATTTT
NA	NA	TRBJ1-6	TRBV10-3	CASGEMDNSPLHF	TGTGCCAGCGGGGAAATGGATAATTCACCCCTCCACTTT
NA	few	TRBJ2-3	TRBV29-1	CSVVVSTDTQYF	TGCAGCGTTGTAGTGAGCACAGATACGCAGTATTTT
TRBD2	NA	TRBJ2-1	TRBV24-1	CATSENSGGRRREQFF	TGTGCCACCAGTGAGAATAGCGGGGGCCGTAGACGTGAGCAGTTCTTC
NA	few	TRBJ1-2	TRBV7-9	CASSLNSRDYGYTF	TGTGCCAGCAGCTTAAACTCAAGAGACTATGGCTACACCTTC
NA	few	TRBJ2-3	TRBV5-1	CASSVEGLDTQYF	TGCGCCAGCAGCGTTGAGGGTTTGGATACGCAGTATTTT